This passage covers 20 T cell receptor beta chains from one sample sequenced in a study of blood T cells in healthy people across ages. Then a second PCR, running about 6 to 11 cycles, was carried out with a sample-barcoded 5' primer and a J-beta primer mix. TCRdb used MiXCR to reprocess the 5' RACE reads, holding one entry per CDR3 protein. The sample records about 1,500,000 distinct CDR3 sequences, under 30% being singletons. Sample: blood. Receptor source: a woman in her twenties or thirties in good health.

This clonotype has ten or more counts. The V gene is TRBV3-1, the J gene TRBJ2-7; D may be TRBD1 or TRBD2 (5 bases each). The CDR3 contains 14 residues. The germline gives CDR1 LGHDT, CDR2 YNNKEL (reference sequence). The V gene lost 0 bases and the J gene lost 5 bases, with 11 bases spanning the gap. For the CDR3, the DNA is TGTGCCAGCAGCCAAGATCTCGGGGCCGACGAGCAGTACTTC. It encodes CASSQDLGADEQYF.

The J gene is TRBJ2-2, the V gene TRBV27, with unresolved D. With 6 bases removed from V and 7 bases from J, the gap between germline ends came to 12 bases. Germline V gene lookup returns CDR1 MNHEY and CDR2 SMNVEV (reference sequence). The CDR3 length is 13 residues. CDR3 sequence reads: CASSFVLFGELFF. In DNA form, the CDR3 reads TGTGCCAGCAGCTTTGTTTTGTTCGGGGAGCTGTTTTTT.

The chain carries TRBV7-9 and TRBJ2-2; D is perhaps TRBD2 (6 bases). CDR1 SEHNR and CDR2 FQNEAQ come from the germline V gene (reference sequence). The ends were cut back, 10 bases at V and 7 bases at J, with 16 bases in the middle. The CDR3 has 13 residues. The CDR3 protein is CANIRGGHGELFF. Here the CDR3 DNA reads TGTGCCAACATACGAGGAGGGCACGGGGAGCTGTTTTTT. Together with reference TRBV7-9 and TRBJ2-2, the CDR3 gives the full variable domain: DTGVSQNPRHKITKRGQNVTFRCDPISEHNRLYWYRQTLGQGPEFLTYFQNEAQLEKSRLLSDRFSAERPKGSFSTLEIQRTEQGDSAMYLCANIRGGHGELFFGEGSRLTVL.

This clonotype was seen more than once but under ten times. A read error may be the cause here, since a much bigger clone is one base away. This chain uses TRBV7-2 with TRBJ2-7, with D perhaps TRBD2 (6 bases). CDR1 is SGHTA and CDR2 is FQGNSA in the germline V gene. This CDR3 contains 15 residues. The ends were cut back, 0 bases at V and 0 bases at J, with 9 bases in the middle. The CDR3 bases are TGTGCCAGCAGCTTAGCCACCGGGAGCTCCTACGAGCAGTACTTC. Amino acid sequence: CASSLATGSSYEQYF.

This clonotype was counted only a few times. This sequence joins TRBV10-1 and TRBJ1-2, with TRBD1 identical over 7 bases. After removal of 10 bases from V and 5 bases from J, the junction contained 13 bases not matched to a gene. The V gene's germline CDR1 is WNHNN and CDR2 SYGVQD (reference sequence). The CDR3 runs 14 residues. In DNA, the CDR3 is TGCGCCACGCCTAGACAGGGTTGGAGGTATGGCTACACCTTC. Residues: CATPRQGWRYGYTF.

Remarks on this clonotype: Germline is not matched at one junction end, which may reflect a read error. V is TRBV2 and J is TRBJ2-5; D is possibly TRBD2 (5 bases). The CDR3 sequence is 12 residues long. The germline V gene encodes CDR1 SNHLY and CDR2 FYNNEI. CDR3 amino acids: CAGSASGETQYF. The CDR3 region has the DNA TGTGCCGGCAGTGCATCGGGGGAGACCCAGTACTTC.

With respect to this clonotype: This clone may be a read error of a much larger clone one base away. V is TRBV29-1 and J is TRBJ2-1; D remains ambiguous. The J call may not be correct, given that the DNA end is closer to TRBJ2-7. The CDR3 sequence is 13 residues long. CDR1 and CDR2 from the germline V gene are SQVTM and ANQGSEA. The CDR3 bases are TGCAGCGTTGAGGGGATTTTCTACAATGAGCAGTACTTC. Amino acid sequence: CSVEGIFYNEQYF.

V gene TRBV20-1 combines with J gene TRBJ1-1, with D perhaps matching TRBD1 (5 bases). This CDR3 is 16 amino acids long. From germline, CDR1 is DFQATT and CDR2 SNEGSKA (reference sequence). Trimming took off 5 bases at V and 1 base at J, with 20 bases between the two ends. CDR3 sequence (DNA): TGCAGTGCTGGCGCCGGGACGGGGCTAGGGAACACTGAAGCTTTCTTT. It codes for CSAGAGTGLGNTEAFF.

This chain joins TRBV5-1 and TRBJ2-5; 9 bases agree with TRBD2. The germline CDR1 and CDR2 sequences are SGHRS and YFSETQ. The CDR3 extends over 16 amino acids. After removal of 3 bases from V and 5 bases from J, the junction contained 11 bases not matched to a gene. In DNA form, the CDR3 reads TGCGCCAGCAGCTGGATTAGCGGGAGAGATCGGGAGACCCAGTACTTC. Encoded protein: CASSWISGRDRETQYF.

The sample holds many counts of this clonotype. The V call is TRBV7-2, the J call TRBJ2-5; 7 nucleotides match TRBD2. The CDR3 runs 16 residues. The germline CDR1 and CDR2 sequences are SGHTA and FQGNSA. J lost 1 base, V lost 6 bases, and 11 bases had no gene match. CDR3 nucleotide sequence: TGTGCCAGCAGGATGTCTCGCGGGAGCTTCCAAGAGACCCAGTACTTC. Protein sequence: CASRMSRGSFQETQYF.

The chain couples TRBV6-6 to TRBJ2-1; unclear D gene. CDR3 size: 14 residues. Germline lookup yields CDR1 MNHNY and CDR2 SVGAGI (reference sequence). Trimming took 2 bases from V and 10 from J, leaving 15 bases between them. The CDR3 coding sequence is TGTGCCAGCAGTTACACAATAAGCCCGGAAGAGCAGTTCTTC. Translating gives CASSYTISPEEQFF.

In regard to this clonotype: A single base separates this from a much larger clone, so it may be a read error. The CDR3 reads CASSATSGGTHNEQFF. The DNA of the CDR3 is TGTGCCAGCAGTGCAACTAGCGGGGGGACTCACAATGAGCAGTTCTTC. The chain combines TRBV6-4 with TRBJ2-1; 12 positions match TRBD2. In germline, CDR1 is MRHNA, CDR2 SNTAGT. The CDR3 has 16 residues. V trimming: 4 bases; J trimming: 5 bases; junction bases outside the gene matches: 6.

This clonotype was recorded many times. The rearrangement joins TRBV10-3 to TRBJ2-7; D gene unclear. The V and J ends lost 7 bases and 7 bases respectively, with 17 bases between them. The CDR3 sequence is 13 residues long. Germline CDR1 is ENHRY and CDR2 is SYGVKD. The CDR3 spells CAITTHSAREQYF. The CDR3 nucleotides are TGTGCCATCACCACACACTCGGCTAGGGAGCAGTACTTC.

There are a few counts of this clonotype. In nucleotides, the CDR3 is TGTGCCAGCAGCTTCACCTACACTGGGACAGGGGAGACCCAGTACTTC. Translation: CASSFTYTGTGETQYF. This chain joins TRBV7-3 and TRBJ2-5; TRBD1 matches 9 bases. Germline V gene lookup returns CDR1 SGHTA and CDR2 FQGTGA. V gave up 3 bases and J gave up 5 bases; unmatched junction bases: 10. The CDR3 is 16 amino acids.

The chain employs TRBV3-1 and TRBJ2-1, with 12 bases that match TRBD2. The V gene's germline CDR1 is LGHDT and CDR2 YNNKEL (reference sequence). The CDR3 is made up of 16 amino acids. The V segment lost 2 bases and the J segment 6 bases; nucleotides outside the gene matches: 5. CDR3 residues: CASSQLAGGPGNEQFF. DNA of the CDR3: TGTGCCAGCAGCCAACTAGCGGGGGGGCCGGGCAATGAGCAGTTCTTC.

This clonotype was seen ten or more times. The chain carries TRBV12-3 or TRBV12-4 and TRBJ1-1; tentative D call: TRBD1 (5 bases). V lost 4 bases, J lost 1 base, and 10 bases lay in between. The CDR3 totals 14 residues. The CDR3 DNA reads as TGTGCCAGCAGTTGGGCAGGGAGGAACACTGAAGCTTTCTTT. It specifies CASSWAGRNTEAFF.

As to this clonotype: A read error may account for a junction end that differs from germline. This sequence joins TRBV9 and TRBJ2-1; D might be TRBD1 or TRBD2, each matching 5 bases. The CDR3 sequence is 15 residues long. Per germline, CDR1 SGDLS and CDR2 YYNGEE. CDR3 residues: CASSVDHRSRSEQFF. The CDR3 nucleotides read TGTGCCAGTAGCGTAGACCACAGGAGCCGAAGCGAGCAGTTCTTC.

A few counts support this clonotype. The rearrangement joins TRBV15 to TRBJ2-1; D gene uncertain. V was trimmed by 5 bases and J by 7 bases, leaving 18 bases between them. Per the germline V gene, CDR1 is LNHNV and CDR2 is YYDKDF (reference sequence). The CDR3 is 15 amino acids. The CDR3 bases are TGTGCCACCAGCGACGGAAGCGCAGTGGGTAATGAGCAGTTCTTC. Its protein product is CATSDGSAVGNEQFF. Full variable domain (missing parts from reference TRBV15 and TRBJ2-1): DAMVIQNPRYQVTQFGKPVTLSCSQTLNHNVMYWYQQKSSQAPKLLFHYYDKDFNNEADTPDNFQSRRPNTSFCFLDIRSPGLGDTAMYLCATSDGSAVGNEQFFGPGTRLTVL.

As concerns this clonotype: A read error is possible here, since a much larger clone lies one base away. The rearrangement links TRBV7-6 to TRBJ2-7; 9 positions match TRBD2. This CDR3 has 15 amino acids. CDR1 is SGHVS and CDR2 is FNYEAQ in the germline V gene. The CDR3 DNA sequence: TGTGCCGGCAGCTTAGGAGCGGGAGGCTCCTACGAGCAGTACTTC. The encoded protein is CAGSLGAGGSYEQYF.

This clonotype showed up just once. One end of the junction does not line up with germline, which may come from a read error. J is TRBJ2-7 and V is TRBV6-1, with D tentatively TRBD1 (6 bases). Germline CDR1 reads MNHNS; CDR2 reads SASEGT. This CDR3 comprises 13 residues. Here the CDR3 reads CASTGDTSCEQYF. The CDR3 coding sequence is TGTGCCAGCACCGGGGACACCTCCTGCGAGCAGTACTTC.